Listed here are 27 T cell receptor beta chains from one sample, sequenced in a study of blood T cell repertoires in COVID-19. Only in-frame clones appear in the TCRdb table, and some are missing; sequencing was by immunoSEQ multiplex PCR. The sample includes some 300,000 clones, 85% to 90% of them seen just once. Sequencing used peripheral blood. These receptors all stem from a woman aged 50 to 60 with COVID-19, enrolled during active disease.

V gene TRBV25-1 combines with J gene TRBJ1-1, with D possibly TRBD1 on 5 matching bases. This CDR3 comprises 13 residues. CDR1 and CDR2 from the germline V gene are MGHDK and SYGVNS. V was pared by 6 bases and J by 7 bases, with 15 bases between. DNA of the CDR3: TGTGCCAGCAGGTTGCTCCCCCAGGGTGAAGCTTTCTTT. Translated, it gives CASRLLPQGEAFF.

The chain has TRBV2 and TRBJ2-2; TRBD2 aligns across 7 bases. In germline, CDR1 is SNHLY, CDR2 FYNNEI. Trimming at V came to 3 bases and at J to 3 bases, leaving 7 bases not matched to a gene. The CDR3 sequence is 16 residues long. CDR3 nucleotides: TGTGCCAGCAGTGATGGGACTACATTATACACCGGGGAGCTGTTTTTT. Amino acid sequence: CASSDGTTLYTGELFF.

The chain has TRBV9 and TRBJ2-7; 10 nucleotides match TRBD2. This CDR3 contains 15 residues. Germline lookup yields CDR1 SGDLS and CDR2 YYNGEE. The J segment lost 7 bases and the V segment lost 2 bases, leaving 9 bases of the junction unmatched. The CDR3: CASSVELAGVREQYF. For the CDR3, the DNA is TGTGCCAGCAGCGTCGAGCTAGCGGGAGTAAGGGAGCAGTACTTC.

The chain couples TRBV12-3 or TRBV12-4 to TRBJ1-2; D remains ambiguous. Between the trimmed V and J ends, which lost 5 bases and 1 base, there was a span of 8 bases. The CDR3 is 13 residues long. The CDR3 coding sequence is TGTGCCAGCAGTCTAGACATTAACTATGGCTACACCTTC. Encoded protein: CASSLDINYGYTF.

The V gene is TRBV29-1, the J gene TRBJ2-7, with a possible D match to TRBD2 (6 bases). Trimming stripped 4 bases from V and 4 bases from J, with 11 bases between. The CDR3 totals 12 residues. Germline assignment: CDR1 SQVTM and CDR2 ANQGSEA. The CDR3 loop reads CSVGASVYEQYF. As DNA, the CDR3 is TGCAGCGTTGGCGCTAGCGTTTACGAGCAGTACTTC.

The chain couples TRBV28 to TRBJ2-3; TRBD1 aligns across 7 bases. V was clipped by 5 bases and J by 0 bases; unmatched bases: 8. The CDR3 is 16 residues long. The germline V gene encodes CDR1 MDHEN and CDR2 SYDVKM. This CDR3 reads CASSNYRGVSTDTQYF. As DNA, the CDR3 is TGTGCCAGCAGTAACTACAGGGGCGTTAGCACAGATACGCAGTATTTT.

The rearrangement uses TRBV27 and TRBJ2-7; TRBD2 might be the D (6 bases). The CDR3 extends over 14 amino acids. Trimming cost V 3 bases and J 2 bases, with 11 bases left between them. CDR1 and CDR2 (germline): MNHEY, SMNVEV (reference sequence). The CDR3 sequence is CASSFSGRTYEQYF. DNA for the CDR3: TGTGCCAGCAGTTTCAGCGGGCGTACCTACGAGCAGTACTTC.

CDR3 region: CASSQMTPSYEQYF. The CDR3 DNA reads as TGTGCCAGCAGCCAAATGACACCCTCCTACGAGCAGTACTTC. V is TRBV3-1 (or the pseudogene TRBV3-2) and J is TRBJ2-7; D not resolved. The CDR3 has 14 residues. V shed 2 bases and J shed 0 bases, with 8 bases lying between them. Germline V gene sequence: CDR1 LGHDT, CDR2 YNNKEL (reference sequence).

This clone was detected only once. The chain joins TRBV5-1 to TRBJ1-2, with D possibly TRBD1 on 6 matching bases. CDR1 SGHRS and CDR2 YFSETQ come from the germline V gene. The CDR3 covers 15 residues. V lost 7 bases and J 6 bases, leaving 22 bases between the germline ends. In nucleotides, the CDR3 is TGCGCCAGCTCATATCGGGGGGCGGTTTATGATGGCTACACCTTC. This encodes CASSYRGAVYDGYTF.

This chain uses TRBV30 with TRBJ2-7, with 7 bases lining up with TRBD2. Germline-derived CDR1 and CDR2 are GTSNPN and SVGIG (reference sequence). The CDR3 contains 18 residues. V was pared by 2 bases and J by 4 bases, with 20 bases of the junction left unmatched. CDR3 bases: TGTGCCTGGAGTCGCTCTAGGCTGTGGGCGGGAGATGTTTACGAGCAGTACTTC. Residues: CAWSRSRLWAGDVYEQYF.

The CDR3 is CASSIGAGTEAFF. CDR3 in DNA: TGTGCCAGTAGTATAGGGGCAGGCACTGAAGCTTTCTTT. The rearrangement links TRBV19 to TRBJ1-1; D remains ambiguous. Germline V lookup: CDR1 LNHDA, CDR2 SQIVND (reference sequence). V was trimmed by 1 base and J by 4 bases, leaving 7 bases between them. There are 13 residues in the CDR3.

V usage is TRBV21-1 and J usage is TRBJ1-1; TRBD1, as called in the table, went unchecked against the DNA. TRBV21-1 is noted as a pseudogene. The CDR3 spans 16 residues. For the CDR3, the DNA is TGTGCCAGCAGCAAAGGTTGGGGCAGGACGAACACTGAAGCTTTCTTT. Its protein is CASSKGWGRTNTEAFF.

This clone was counted only a few times. This rearrangement joins TRBV3-1 (or the pseudogene TRBV3-2) to TRBJ2-4; weak D call: TRBD1 (5 bases). CDR3 length: 13 amino acids. V was shortened by 8 bases and J by 7 bases, with 15 bases between the two germline ends. CDR1 is LGHDT, CDR2 YNNKEL, per germline (reference sequence). The CDR3 DNA sequence: TGTGCCAGCGAATCCGCAGGGAAGAACATTCAGTACTTC. The encoded protein is CASESAGKNIQYF.

The chain combines TRBV5-1 with TRBJ1-1; no reliable D call. CDR3 size: 13 residues. Trimming shortened V by 2 bases and J by 0 bases, and 5 bases separated the two germline ends. Germline CDR1 reads SGHRS; CDR2 reads YFSETQ. The CDR3 DNA reads TGCGCCAGCAGCTTACTCATGAACACTGAAGCTTTCTTT. Protein: CASSLLMNTEAFF.

This clone was detected once. The V gene is TRBV5-1, the J gene TRBJ1-5, with D perhaps TRBD1 (6 bases). The CDR3 consists of 15 residues. V lost 0 bases and J 4 bases, leaving 11 bases between the germline ends. CDR1 is SGHRS, CDR2 YFSETQ, per germline. As DNA, the CDR3 is TGCGCCAGCAGCTTGGCCGGGGGGGCTAATCAGCCCCAGCATTTT. Its translation: CASSLAGGANQPQHF.

The chain combines TRBV6-1 with TRBJ2-4; 13 bases are shared with TRBD2. Germline V gene sequence: CDR1 MNHNS, CDR2 SASEGT. The V and J ends lost 3 bases and 5 bases, in that order; junction bases with no gene match: 4. The CDR3 consists of 16 residues. CDR3 coding DNA: TGTGCCAGCAGTGATTTAACTAGCGGGAGGGAAAACATTCAGTACTTC. Its protein product is CASSDLTSGRENIQYF.

The gene calls are TRBV11-3 and TRBJ2-1; 9 bases align to TRBD2. J lost 8 bases, V lost 5 bases, and 7 bases had no gene match. The CDR3 runs 14 residues. From germline, CDR1 is SGHNT and CDR2 YENEEA. The CDR3 DNA reads as TGTGCCAGCAGCCCTCGGGGACTAGCTGATGAGCAGTTCTTC. Residues: CASSPRGLADEQFF.

The gene calls are TRBV10-3 and TRBJ2-5; TRBD2 matches at 16 bases. CDR1 and CDR2 from the germline V gene are ENHRY and SYGVKD. V trimming: 6 bases; J trimming: 9 bases; junction bases outside the gene matches: 4. This CDR3 region has 14 residues. The CDR3 DNA sequence: TGTGCCATCAGACCGGGACTAGCGGGAGGGCCCCAGTACTTC. Translating it yields CAIRPGLAGGPQYF.

The CDR3 coding sequence is TGTGCCAGTAGTTTTCAGCGCACCGGGGAGCTGTTTTTT. This sequence encodes CASSFQRTGELFF. The chain is built from TRBV19 and TRBJ2-2; D gene unclear. This CDR3 has 13 residues. The V end was cut by 5 bases, the J end by 4 bases, with 8 bases between. Germline values: CDR1 LNHDA, CDR2 SQIVND (reference sequence). The full variable domain, its missing parts supplied by reference TRBV19 and TRBJ2-2, is DGGITQSPKYLFRKEGQNVTLSCEQNLNHDAMYWYRQDPGQGLRLIYYSQIVNDFQKGDIAEGYSVSREKKESFPLTVTSAQKNPTAFYLCASSFQRTGELFFGEGSRLTVL.

V usage is TRBV6-5 and J usage is TRBJ1-2, with D perhaps matching TRBD1 (5 bases). From germline, CDR1 is MNHEY and CDR2 SVGAGI. The CDR3 covers 13 residues. The ends were cut back, 5 bases at V and 3 bases at J, with 10 bases in the middle. For the CDR3, the DNA is TGTGCCAGCAGTAATCCAGGGTACTATGGCTACACCTTC. This codes for CASSNPGYYGYTF.

The V call is TRBV9, the J call TRBJ1-4; D perhaps matches TRBD1 (5 bases). The germline V gene has CDR1 SGDLS and CDR2 YYNGEE. The CDR3 is 14 amino acids. Deletions cut 0 bases from V and 7 bases from J, with 10 bases between. This chain's CDR3 is CASSVEGDGEKLFF. The CDR3 DNA is TGTGCCAGCAGCGTAGAAGGGGATGGTGAAAAACTGTTTTTT.

The chain is built from TRBV5-5 and TRBJ2-7, with D possibly being TRBD1 (6 bases). The V and J ends lost 2 bases and 6 bases respectively, with 15 bases between them. The CDR3 is made up of 14 amino acids. Germline loops: CDR1 SGHKS, CDR2 YYEKEE (reference sequence). CDR3: CASSFQGTLGEQYF. CDR3 in DNA: TGTGCCAGCAGCTTTCAGGGGACCCTGGGCGAGCAGTACTTC.

The chain is built from TRBV28 and TRBJ2-3; D perhaps matches TRBD1 (5 bases). In germline, CDR1 is MDHEN, CDR2 SYDVKM. The CDR3 spans 16 residues. Trimming removed 7 bases from V and 0 bases from J, with 17 bases in between. CDR3 in amino acids: CASITGANWSTDTQYF. The CDR3 coding sequence is TGTGCCAGCATTACAGGCGCGAATTGGAGCACAGATACGCAGTATTTT.

V and J are TRBV4-2 and TRBJ2-3; D is undetermined. Germline-derived CDR1 and CDR2 are LGHNA and YNFKEQ. The ends were cut back, 4 bases at V and 1 base at J, with 6 bases in the middle. The CDR3 covers 13 residues. CDR3 region: CASSPQRTDTQYF. The CDR3 DNA reads TGTGCCAGCAGCCCACAGCGCACAGATACGCAGTATTTT.

The genes are TRBV2 and TRBJ1-6, with D uncertain. This CDR3 spans 15 amino acids. V was cut by 4 bases and J by 7 bases, with 14 bases left in between. The germline CDR1 and CDR2 sequences are SNHLY and FYNNEI. The CDR3 region has the DNA TGTGCCAGCAGTGTCGAGAGGATAATAAATTCACCCCTCCACTTT. Protein: CASSVERIINSPLHF.

This clone appeared a single time. This chain links TRBV4-1 with TRBJ1-5; possible D gene TRBD1, 6 bases. This CDR3 spans 13 amino acids. V lost 4 bases, J lost 3 bases, and 7 bases lay in between. Germline V lookup: CDR1 MGHRA, CDR2 YSYEKL. This CDR3 is CASSRGPNQPQHF. The CDR3 nucleotides read TGCGCCAGCAGCCGGGGGCCCAATCAGCCCCAGCATTTT.

The chain links TRBV4-1 to TRBJ2-1; D may be TRBD2 (6 bases). With 5 bases removed from V and 7 bases from J, the gap between germline ends came to 9 bases. CDR3 length equals 12 residues. In germline, CDR1 is MGHRA, CDR2 YSYEKL. The chain's CDR3 is CASSTGGNEQFF. CDR3 sequence (DNA): TGCGCCAGCAGCACTGGGGGGAATGAGCAGTTCTTC.